This T cell receptor (beta chain) derives from a study of OX40 agonist ivuxolimab in advanced cancers. Study details: Each patient was given ivuxolimab into a vein every 2 weeks, at 0.01 to 10 mg/kg. The dose-escalation group included hepatocellular carcinoma, melanoma, renal cell carcinoma and head and neck cancer.

J lost 7 bases, V lost 5 bases, and 5 bases had no gene match. Looked up from germline, CDR1 is SQVTM and CDR2 is ANQGSEA. The CDR3 extends over 14 amino acids. Details on this clone: No antigen is known for it.

Study-level results: Expanded clones were, on average, more numerous among CD8+ T cells than CD4+.

Using immunoSEQ multiplex PCR, the repertoire was profiled, and TCRdb retains in-frame clones only, with some absent. The table has more than 75,000 clones, around 85% seen once; the top ten hold 0.82%. The V gene is TRBV29-1, the J gene TRBJ2-1; TRBD2 matches 13 bases. The receptor was derived from an adult with an advanced solid tumor such as melanoma, head and neck, liver or kidney cancer. The sequencing here drew on CD4+ or CD8+ T cells sorted from blood, taken in a trial of the OX40 agonist ivuxolimab. The CDR3 loop is CSVSGTSGKNEQFF. CDR3 DNA: TGCAGCGTTTCCGGGACTAGCGGGAAAAATGAGCAGTTCTTC.